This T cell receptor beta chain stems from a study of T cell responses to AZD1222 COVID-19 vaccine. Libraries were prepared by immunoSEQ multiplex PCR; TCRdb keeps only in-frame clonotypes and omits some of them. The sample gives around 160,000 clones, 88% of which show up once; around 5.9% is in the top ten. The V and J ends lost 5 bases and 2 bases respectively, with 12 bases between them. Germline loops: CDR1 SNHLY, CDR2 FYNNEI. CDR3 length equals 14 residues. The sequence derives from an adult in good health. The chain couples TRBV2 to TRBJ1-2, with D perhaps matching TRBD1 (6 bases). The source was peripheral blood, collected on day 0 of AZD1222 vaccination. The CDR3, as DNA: TGTGCCAGCAGTCGGTTTCAGGGGAACTATGGCTACACCTTC. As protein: CASSRFQGNYGYTF.